Each of the 27 T cell receptor beta chains below was sequenced from the same sample in a study of tissue T cells after allogeneic stem cell transplantation (dated 2022 in TCRdb). The meaning of the sample's time point label: mouse harvest day 7 after allogeneic transplant. Mouse grafts consisting of 10^7 T-cell-depleted bone marrow cells combined with 10^6 splenic CD5+ T cells were administered by tail vein injection. The receptor library was made with the immunoSEQ multiplex PCR assay. TCRdb stores this immuneACCESS table with in-frame sequences only. Part of the clones is absent; in the studies checked, under half of the shortfall reflects unresolved V genes, and no reason is known for the rest. This sample has roughly 4,000 clones in its table, and around half of those were observed once. The ten largest clones represent 6.5% to 10% of the sample. The material sequenced was lymph node tissue. These TCRs come from a female BALB/c mouse given C57BL/6 T cells with graft-versus-host disease after an allogeneic hematopoietic cell transplant.

Turning to this clone: One end of the junction fails to match germline, which may point to a read error. Genes and germline are mouse. The read falls 1 residue short of the CDR3 end, and the missing part is taken from the germline J gene. This chain uses TRBV26 with TRBJ2-4; the D is unclear. CDR3 length equals 13 residues. Germline CDR1 and CDR2: KGHPV and FQNQEV (reference sequence). The CDR3 DNA, read in part, is TGTGCCAGCAGTCAAGCAATTCAAAGCACCTTGTAC. Protein product: CASSQAIQSTLY. The whole CDR3 protein reads CASSQAIQSTLYF. Complete variable domain (other parts from reference TRBV26 and TRBJ2-4): NSKVIQTPRYLVKGQGQKAKMRCIPEKGHPVVFWYQQNKNNEFKFLINFQNQEVLQQIDMTEKRFSAECPSNSPCSLEIQSSEAGDSALYLCASSQAIQSTLYFGAGTRLSVL.

This clone is large. Gene names follow the mouse nomenclature. Read sequence stops 1 residue before the CDR3 end, and the germline J gene provides the missing end. V gene TRBV2 combines with J gene TRBJ1-4; no reliable D call. This CDR3 is built from 15 residues. V was shortened by 0 bases and J by 0 bases, with 5 bases between the two germline ends. The V gene's germline CDR1 is LGHNA and CDR2 YSYQKL. The CDR3 protein is CASSQDPVSNERLFF. The CDR3 DNA, read in part, is TGTGCCAGCAGCCAAGACCCGGTTTCCAACGAAAGATTATTT.

This clone was found a few times. The gene names given are mouse names. The read finishes 1 residue shy of the CDR3 end, and the germline J gene is used to complete it. The gene calls are TRBV14 and TRBJ2-1; 14 bases line up with TRBD2. This CDR3 has 17 residues. CDR1 SGHDT and CDR2 FRDEAV come from the germline V gene. V was clipped by 5 bases and J by 3 bases; unmatched bases: 7. This CDR3 is CASSPGTGGAPYAEQFF. Incomplete CDR3 DNA: TGTGCCAGCAGCCCTGGGACTGGGGGGGCGCCCTATGCTGAGCAGTTC.

With respect to this clone: Gene and germline names: mouse. The read ends 1 residue early relative to the CDR3; the germline J gene fills the gap. This chain links TRBV26 with TRBJ2-4; D call uncertain. The germline gives CDR1 KGHPV, CDR2 FQNQEV (reference sequence). The V end was cut by 3 bases, the J end by 0 bases, with 1 base between. There are 12 residues in the CDR3. CDR3 DNA, as far as it was read: TGTGCCAGCAGTCTTAGTCAAAACACCTTGTAC. Translated: CASSLSQNTLY. The whole CDR3 reads CASSLSQNTLYF.

As to this clone: Mouse gene names apply. The sequence runs out 1 residue before the end of the CDR3; the remainder is reconstructed from the germline J gene. The rearrangement joins TRBV1 to TRBJ1-2; 10 bases line up with TRBD1. Germline CDR1 is NSQYPW and CDR2 is LRSPGD (reference sequence). V was pared by 2 bases and J by 2 bases, with 2 bases of the junction left unmatched. The CDR3 loop spans 15 amino acids. Here the CDR3 reads CTCSARDRGNSDYTF. The covered CDR3 bases are TGCACCTGCAGTGCAAGGGACAGGGGCAACTCCGACTACACC.

To note about this clone: The listed genes are named as in mouse. The read ends 1 residue shy of where the CDR3 ends; the end is completed using the germline J gene. The chain is built from TRBV26 and TRBJ2-4; possible D gene TRBD2, 5 bases. The CDR3 is 14 amino acids. Trimming left V 4 bases short and J 0 bases short, with 8 bases between. CDR1 and CDR2 (germline): KGHPV, FQNQEV (reference sequence). The CDR3 is CASSRLGSQNTLYF. CDR3 bases read: TGTGCCAGCAGTCGCCTGGGCAGTCAAAACACCTTGTAC.

This clone was detected once. Gene names and germline refer to mouse. The sequenced fragment ends 1 residue before the CDR3 boundary, so the rest is inferred from the germline J gene. Other nucleotide sequences in the sample specify the same CDR3. The chain links TRBV26 to TRBJ2-1; D is tentatively TRBD1 or TRBD2 (5 bases each). Trimming took off 6 bases at V and 1 base at J, with 7 bases between the two ends. This CDR3 is built from 13 residues. Per the germline V gene, CDR1 is KGHPV and CDR2 is FQNQEV (reference sequence). CDR3 protein: CASSRDNYAEQFF. The sequenced CDR3 bases are TGTGCCAGCAGCCGGGACAACTATGCTGAGCAGTTC.

This clone was observed a few times. Gene names and germline match the mouse. The read gets to within 1 residue of the CDR3 end, and the germline J gene fills in the rest. The chain is built from TRBV26 and TRBJ1-1, with no clear D. Germline V gene sequence: CDR1 KGHPV, CDR2 FQNQEV (reference sequence). The CDR3 consists of 13 residues. Trimming cost V 2 bases and J 1 base, with 5 bases left between them. The sequenced CDR3 bases are TGTGCCAGCAGTCTGAACAGGAACACAGAAGTCTTC. Translated: CASSLNRNTEVF. The full-length CDR3 reads as CASSLNRNTEVFF.

In regard to this clone: Mouse gene names and germline throughout. The CDR3 end lies 1 residue beyond the end of the read and is filled in from the germline J gene. This chain links TRBV3 with TRBJ2-7; D perhaps matches TRBD1 (6 bases). The germline V gene encodes CDR1 SNHLY and CDR2 FYNGKV (reference sequence). CDR3 length: 14 residues. V was pared by 1 base and J by 3 bases, with 10 bases between. CDR3 bases read: TGTGCCAGCAGCTTAGATGGCAGGGGCTATGAACAGTAC. This translates into CASSLDGRGYEQY. The complete CDR3 reads CASSLDGRGYEQYF.

This clone is judged large. Mouse gene names and germline throughout. Read sequence stops 1 residue before the CDR3 end, and the germline J gene provides the missing end. The chain links TRBV31 to TRBJ2-1; a possible D gene is TRBD1 (6 bases). Per germline, CDR1 GKSSPN and CDR2 SITVG. This CDR3 region has 13 residues. The germline V and J ends were trimmed by 5 bases and 2 bases, with 10 bases remaining between them. CDR3 in amino acids: CAWAGTYYAEQFF. The DNA read from the CDR3 is TGTGCCTGGGCCGGGACATACTATGCTGAGCAGTTC.

This clone is medium-sized. Any gene name here is a mouse gene name. The CDR3 is cut off 1 residue early in the read; its end comes from the germline J gene. This chain connects TRBV4 to TRBJ2-7, with 12 bases aligning to TRBD1. The ends lost 5 bases at V and 7 bases at J; junction bases unmatched: 9. Germline V lookup: CDR1 LGHDT, CDR2 YNNKQL (reference sequence). This CDR3 is built from 15 residues. Incomplete CDR3 DNA: TGTGCCAGCAGCCCAGGGACAGGGGGCGCGAGGGAACAGTAC. Translated: CASSPGTGGAREQY. The whole CDR3 reads CASSPGTGGAREQYF.

A word on this clone: Mouse names are used for the genes. The sequence runs out 1 residue before the end of the CDR3; the remainder is reconstructed from the germline J gene. The chain employs TRBV12-1 and TRBJ2-5; 7 bases match TRBD1. The germline CDR1 and CDR2 sequences are SGHSN and HYEKVE. The CDR3 contains 13 residues. The trim removed 1 base at V and 4 bases at J, leaving 1 base unmatched. The CDR3 DNA, read in part, is TGTGCCAGCTCTCTACAGGGGAAAGACACCCAGTAC. Its protein is CASSLQGKDTQY. The whole CDR3 is CASSLQGKDTQYF.

This clone has more than one count but fewer than ten. These gene names are mouse names. The missing CDR3 end, 1 residue past where the read stops, is filled in from the germline J gene. This chain connects TRBV26 to TRBJ1-6, with TRBD1 identical over 8 bases. TRBJ1-6 is filed as an ORF, its function uncertain. CDR1 and CDR2 from the germline V gene are KGHPV and FQNQEV (reference sequence). The CDR3 runs 15 residues. J was trimmed by 7 bases and V by 2 bases; bases with no gene match: 4. CDR3 DNA, as far as it was read: TGTGCCAGCAGTCTGACAGGGGGGAGGAATTCGCCCCTCTAC. It translates to CASSLTGGRNSPLY. The CDR3 as a whole reads CASSLTGGRNSPLYF.

Judged by abundance, this clone is medium-sized (0.01 to 0.1%). The genes are named according to mouse. The read ends 1 residue early relative to the CDR3; the germline J gene fills the gap. The chain has TRBV12-2 and TRBJ2-5; 12 positions agree with TRBD2. Trimming at V came to 4 bases and at J to 3 bases, leaving 4 bases not matched to a gene. This CDR3 spans 15 amino acids. From germline, CDR1 is SGHLS and CDR2 HYDKME. The DNA read from the CDR3 is TGTGCCAGCTCCCCGGACTGGGGGGGACAAGACACCCAGTAC. Translated: CASSPDWGGQDTQY. The CDR3 in full is CASSPDWGGQDTQYF. Variable domain in full (rest from reference TRBV12-2 and TRBJ2-5): NSGVVQSPRYIIKGKGERSILKCIPISGHLSVAWYQQTQGQELKFFIQHYDKMERDKGNLPSRFSVQQFDDYHSEMNMSALELEDSAVYFCASSPDWGGQDTQYFGPGTRLLVL.

This clone was observed a few times. Germline and genes: mouse. The DNA ends 1 residue before the CDR3 does, and the rest of the CDR3 is filled in from the germline J gene. The gene calls are TRBV14 and TRBJ2-7; D perhaps matches TRBD2 (6 bases). Germline V gene data show CDR1 as SGHDT and CDR2 as FRDEAV. The ends were cut back, 2 bases at V and 7 bases at J, with 10 bases in the middle. The CDR3 totals 12 residues. The CDR3 here is CASSLGGGEQYF. The DNA read from the CDR3 is TGTGCCAGCAGTTTGGGGGGAGGGGAACAGTAC. Using reference TRBV14 and TRBJ2-7 for the parts outside the CDR3, the full variable domain is EAGVTQSPRYAVLQEGQAVSFWCDPISGHDTLYWYQQPRDQGPQLLVYFRDEAVIDNSQLPSDRFSAVRPKGTNSTLKIQSAKQGDTATYLCASSLGGGEQYFGPGTRLTVL.

A word on this clone: Gene names denote mouse genes. With the read ending 1 residue before the CDR3 end, the germline J gene is used to fill in that end. Other DNA sequences within the sample encode an identical CDR3. This chain connects TRBV2 to TRBJ1-1; unclear D gene. The V gene lost 0 bases and the J gene lost 3 bases, with 5 bases spanning the gap. Per germline, CDR1 LGHNA and CDR2 YSYQKL. The CDR3 extends over 13 amino acids. The CDR3 sequence is CASSQDRDTEVFF. Incomplete CDR3 DNA: TGTGCCAGCAGCCAAGACAGAGACACAGAAGTCTTC. Full variable domain (outside the CDR3, taken from reference TRBV2 and TRBJ1-1): DPKIIQKPKYLVAVTGSEKILICEQYLGHNAMYWYRQSAKKPLEFMFSYSYQKLMDNQTASSRFQPQSSKKNHLDLQITALKPDDSATYFCASSQDRDTEVFFGKGTRLTVV.

Worth noting for this clone: Gene labels here are mouse ones. The CDR3 sequence: CASSWDRGGSDYTF. CDR3 DNA, as far as it was read: TGTGCCAGCAGCTGGGACAGGGGAGGGTCCGACTACACC. The chain combines TRBV3 with TRBJ1-2; 10 bases are a match to TRBD1. The read ends 1 residue early relative to the CDR3; the germline J gene fills the gap. The CDR3 spans 14 residues. J gave up 5 bases and V 4 bases, and 4 bases lay outside the gene matches. CDR1 and CDR2 from the germline V gene are SNHLY and FYNGKV (reference sequence). Filled out from reference TRBV3 and TRBJ1-2, the complete variable domain reads GPKVLQIPSHQIIDMGQMVTLNCDPVSNHLYFYWYKQILGQQMEFLVNFYNGKVMEKSKLFKDQFSVERPDGSYFTLKIQPTALEDSAVYFCASSWDRGGSDYTFGSGTRLLVI.

Points on this clone: Each gene name is a mouse one. Sequencing ends 1 residue short of the CDR3 end; the germline J gene provides the rest. V is TRBV19 and J is TRBJ2-1; 11 positions match TRBD2. This CDR3 contains 17 residues. Germline CDR1 FNHDT, CDR2 SITEND (reference sequence). Trimming took 4 bases from V and 0 from J; bases not matched to a gene: 6. CDR3 loop: CASSFPGLGDNYAEQFF. Incomplete CDR3 DNA: TGTGCCAGCAGTTTTCCGGGACTGGGGGATAACTATGCTGAGCAGTTC.

Details on this clone: Germline and genes: mouse. Read data end 1 residue before the CDR3 end; the end is taken from the germline J gene. The V call is TRBV26, the J call TRBJ2-1; maybe TRBD1 (5 bases). This CDR3 is 14 amino acids long. Germline CDR1 is KGHPV and CDR2 is FQNQEV (reference sequence). V gave up 2 bases and J gave up 4 bases, with 9 bases separating them. The DNA read from the CDR3 is TGTGCCAGCAGTCTGACAGGACAATATGCTGAGCAGTTC. This gives the protein CASSLTGQYAEQF. The full CDR3 reads CASSLTGQYAEQFF. The whole variable domain, remainder taken from reference TRBV26 and TRBJ2-1, is NSKVIQTPRYLVKGQGQKAKMRCIPEKGHPVVFWYQQNKNNEFKFLINFQNQEVLQQIDMTEKRFSAECPSNSPCSLEIQSSEAGDSALYLCASSLTGQYAEQFFGPGTRLTVL.

Sample share makes this clone medium-sized (0.01 to 0.1%). These gene names are mouse names. The CDR3 end lies 1 residue beyond the end of the read and is filled in from the germline J gene. The V gene is TRBV13-2, the J gene TRBJ2-1; 7 nucleotides agree with TRBD2. CDR1 is NNHNN, CDR2 SYGAGS, per germline (reference sequence). The V gene end was trimmed by 2 bases and the J gene end by 1 base; junction bases not matched to a gene: 0. CDR3 length: 14 amino acids. The CDR3 is CASGELGNYAEQFF. CDR3 bases read: TGTGCCAGCGGTGAACTGGGGAACTATGCTGAGCAGTTC.

A note on this clone: Gene labels here are mouse ones. The CDR3 goes on 1 residue after the read ends, and that part is filled in from the germline J gene. The V gene is TRBV12-2, the J gene TRBJ1-6; D perhaps matches TRBD1 (5 bases). TRBJ1-6 carries the ORF label, with uncertain function. The V gene lost 0 bases and the J gene lost 1 base, with 6 bases spanning the gap. Germline V gene sequence: CDR1 SGHLS, CDR2 HYDKME. This CDR3 has 15 residues. This chain's CDR3 is CASSLGGSYNSPLYF. The CDR3 bases that were read are TGTGCCAGCTCTCTCGGGGGGTCCTATAATTCGCCCCTCTAC.

Note on this clone: Gene and germline names: mouse. The read finishes 1 residue shy of the CDR3 end, and the germline J gene is used to complete it. This chain joins TRBV2 and TRBJ2-7; 10 bases agree with TRBD1. Germline loops: CDR1 LGHNA, CDR2 YSYQKL. This CDR3 contains 15 residues. The ends lost 1 base at V and 4 bases at J; junction bases unmatched: 4. The CDR3 spells CASSQVMDRGYEQYF. The covered CDR3 bases are TGTGCCAGCAGCCAAGTGATGGACAGGGGGTATGAACAGTAC.

A word on this clone: The listed genes are named as in mouse. The read is 1 residue too short to cover the CDR3 end, so that end is filled in from the germline J gene. The gene calls are TRBV26 and TRBJ1-3; no firm D call. The CDR3 is 14 residues long. CDR1 is KGHPV and CDR2 is FQNQEV in the germline V gene (reference sequence). The V and J ends lost 4 bases and 0 bases respectively, with 7 bases between them. CDR3 loop: CASSQGISGNTLYF. CDR3 DNA (partial): TGTGCCAGCAGTCAAGGGATTTCTGGAAATACGCTCTAT.

On this clone: Gene names are the mouse ones. Read coverage stops 1 residue before the CDR3 terminus; the germline J gene supplies the remainder. V is TRBV12-2 and J is TRBJ2-7; D call uncertain. The CDR3 consists of 11 residues. Trimming shortened V by 0 bases and J by 4 bases, and 3 bases separated the two germline ends. The V gene's germline CDR1 is SGHLS and CDR2 HYDKME. The covered CDR3 bases are TGTGCCAGCTCTCTCTGGTATGAACAGTAC. Protein: CASSLWYEQY. In full, the CDR3 is CASSLWYEQYF.

A word on this clone: Genes and germline come from the mouse. The read finishes 1 residue shy of the CDR3 end, and the germline J gene is used to complete it. The chain carries TRBV26 and TRBJ2-4; D may be TRBD1 (6 bases). Germline lookup yields CDR1 KGHPV and CDR2 FQNQEV (reference sequence). This CDR3 comprises 13 residues. The V gene lost 4 bases and the J gene lost 6 bases, with 11 bases spanning the gap. CDR3 sequence reads: CASSPRDKNTLYF. CDR3 bases read: TGTGCCAGCAGTCCCCGGGACAAGAACACCTTGTAC.

As regards this clone: The gene names here belong to mouse. The CDR3 end lies 1 residue beyond the end of the read and is filled in from the germline J gene. This rearrangement joins TRBV13-2 to TRBJ2-5, with TRBD1 matching 9 bases. This CDR3 is 14 amino acids long. V gave up 3 bases and J gave up 6 bases; unmatched junction bases: 5. Germline-derived CDR1 and CDR2 are NNHNN and SYGAGS (reference sequence). The CDR3 DNA, read in part, is TGTGCCAGCGGTGCTCCGGGACAGGGCGACACCCAGTAC. This codes for CASGAPGQGDTQY. The whole CDR3 sequence reads CASGAPGQGDTQYF.

This clone was seen a few times. Gene names are the mouse ones. Read sequence stops 1 residue before the CDR3 end, and the germline J gene provides the missing end. The J gene is TRBJ1-4, the V gene TRBV3; D possibly corresponds to TRBD1 (5 bases). V was trimmed by 2 bases and J by 0 bases, leaving 7 bases between them. Germline CDR1 SNHLY, CDR2 FYNGKV (reference sequence). The CDR3 spans 15 residues. The CDR3 bases that were read are TGTGCCAGCAGCTTACGGGGCCTTTCCAACGAAAGATTATTT. Encoded protein: CASSLRGLSNERLF. The whole CDR3 sequence reads CASSLRGLSNERLFF. Variable domain in full (rest from reference TRBV3 and TRBJ1-4): GPKVLQIPSHQIIDMGQMVTLNCDPVSNHLYFYWYKQILGQQMEFLVNFYNGKVMEKSKLFKDQFSVERPDGSYFTLKIQPTALEDSAVYFCASSLRGLSNERLFFGHGTKLSVL.